This is a list of T cell receptor beta chains from one sample in a study of response to subunit inactivated influenza vaccine. TCRdb reprocessed the RT-PCR reads via MiXCR and lists one record per CDR3 protein. In the table there are 500,000 or so distinct CDR3 sequences, approximately 15% of which are singletons. The specimen was CD4+ T cells sorted from PBMCs, collected 23 to 25 months after vaccination. Source of these receptors: a man in his fifties or sixties who received an inactivated influenza vaccine. Both conserved end residues are part of each CDR3. The D gene is left open where the match is weak. Not all rows give a size; the values are once, few, many and, for expanded clones, a class.

V gene,D gene,J gene,clone size,CDR3 protein,CDR3 DNA
TRBV4-2,TRBD1,TRBJ2-7,NA,CASSQESAAGGFYEQYF,TGTGCCAGCAGCCAAGAGTCTGCCGCAGGGGGCTTTTACGAGCAGTACTTC
TRBV4-1,NA,TRBJ1-4,NA,CASSQGWATEKLFF,TGCGCCAGCAGCCAAGGGTGGGCGACTGAAAAACTGTTTTTT
TRBV12-3/TRBV12-4,NA,TRBJ1-5,many,CASSEGVGQPQHF,TGTGCCAGCAGCGAGGGAGTCGGGCAGCCCCAGCATTTT
TRBV18,TRBD1,TRBJ2-5,many,CASSPGTGGYETQYF,TGTGCCAGCTCACCTGGGACAGGGGGCTATGAGACCCAGTACTTC
TRBV29-1,NA,TRBJ2-3,few,CSLRLARDTQYF,TGCAGCCTTAGGCTAGCCAGGGATACGCAGTATTTT
TRBV6-5,TRBD2,TRBJ2-1,NA,CASSYSLAGGRIF,TGTGCCAGCAGTTACTCGTTGGCGGGGGGCCGAATCTTC
TRBV27,NA,TRBJ2-1,few,CASTAGPYNEQFF,TGTGCCTCAACGGCAGGGCCCTACAATGAGCAGTTCTTC
TRBV9,NA,TRBJ2-7,few,CASSVESGYEQYF,TGTGCCAGCAGCGTAGAATCAGGATACGAGCAGTACTTC
TRBV19,TRBD1,TRBJ1-5,NA,CASSGDSAYSNQPQHF,TGTGCCAGTAGCGGGGACAGTGCGTATAGCAATCAGCCCCAGCATTTT
TRBV6-1,TRBD1,TRBJ2-3,NA,CASSPGTGNTDTQNF,TGTGCCAGCAGTCCCGGGACAGGTAACACAGATACGCAGAATTTT
TRBV7-6,TRBD1,TRBJ2-2,many,CASSSGQGMGELFF,TGTGCCAGCAGCTCCGGACAGGGGATGGGGGAGCTGTTTTTT
TRBV7-2,NA,TRBJ1-4,few,CASSRVRVGGEKLFF,TGTGCCAGCAGCCGAGTGCGAGTGGGGGGTGAAAAACTGTTTTTT
TRBV5-1,NA,TRBJ1-5,many,CASSPMDGGNQPQHF,TGCGCCAGCAGCCCTATGGACGGGGGAAATCAGCCCCAGCATTTT
TRBV20-1,NA,TRBJ2-3,few,CSASPGSKTDTQYF,TGCAGTGCTAGTCCGGGCAGTAAAACAGATACGCAGTATTTT
TRBV20-1,NA,TRBJ2-3,many,CSARTRGDSTDTQYF,TGCAGTGCTAGGACTAGGGGCGACAGCACAGATACGCAGTATTTT
TRBV3-1,NA,TRBJ2-5,NA,CASTSLETQYF,TGTGCCAGCACCTCATTGGAGACCCAGTACTTC
TRBV28,TRBD2,TRBJ2-1,few,CASSFYSGRYTEQFF,TGTGCCAGCAGTTTCTATAGCGGGAGATACACTGAGCAGTTCTTC
TRBV10-3,TRBD1,TRBJ1-1,NA,CAISEWTGNTEAFF,TGTGCCATCAGTGAGTGGACAGGGAACACTGAAGCTTTCTTT
TRBV6-1,TRBD1,TRBJ2-1,few,CASSGQGGEQFF,TGTGCCAGCAGCGGACAGGGAGGTGAGCAGTTCTTC
TRBV12-3/TRBV12-4,NA,TRBJ2-1,NA,CASSQSSGPEFF,TGTGCCAGCAGTCAGAGTAGCGGACCCGAGTTCTTC
TRBV29-1,NA,TRBJ2-2,few,CSGRRPPVYTGELFF,TGCAGCGGCCGGCGGCCCCCCGTATACACCGGGGAGCTGTTTTTT
TRBV2,TRBD1,TRBJ1-6,NA,CASSERQGTSPLHF,TGTGCCAGCAGTGAGAGACAGGGGACTTCACCCCTCCACTTT
TRBV5-1,NA,TRBJ1-2,NA,CASSLEVRTGPGGYTF,TGCGCCAGCAGCTTGGAGGTGAGGACGGGGCCTGGCGGCTACACCTTC
TRBV10-3,TRBD1,TRBJ2-3,NA,CAISGGVRTGHRTDTQYF,TGTGCCATCAGTGGAGGGGTTCGGACAGGGCACCGCACAGATACGCAGTATTTT
TRBV24-1,NA,TRBJ1-2,NA,CATSETGQPGYTF,TGTGCCACCAGTGAAACTGGACAGCCGGGCTACACCTTC
TRBV4-2,TRBD2,TRBJ2-5,NA,CASSQEGGGATETQYF,TGTGCCAGCAGCCAAGAAGGCGGGGGGGCCACGGAGACCCAGTACTTC
TRBV11-2,NA,TRBJ2-3,few,CASSPMGGRDTQYF,TGTGCCAGCAGCCCAATGGGGGGCCGGGATACGCAGTATTTT
TRBV5-5,TRBD1,TRBJ2-2,NA,CASSAAGQANTGELFF,TGTGCCAGCAGCGCGGCGGGACAGGCGAACACCGGGGAGCTGTTTTTT
TRBV27,NA,TRBJ2-3,few,CASSFTYTDTQYF,TGTGCCAGCAGTTTCACCTACACAGATACGCAGTATTTT
TRBV29-1,NA,TRBJ1-1,NA,CSVGQGTEAFF,TGCAGCGTGGGACAAGGCACTGAAGCTTTCTTT
TRBV7-9,NA,TRBJ1-2,NA,CASSLESAGGYGYTF,TGTGCCAGCAGCTTAGAATCGGCTGGGGGCTATGGCTACACCTTC
TRBV4-3,NA,TRBJ1-1,NA,CASSQGHWENTEAFF,TGCGCCAGCAGCCAAGGTCATTGGGAGAACACTGAAGCTTTCTTT
TRBV3-1,NA,TRBJ2-7,many,CASSQASGGTSYEQYF,TGTGCCAGCAGCCAAGCTTCAGGGGGGACGTCCTACGAGCAGTACTTC
TRBV10-3,NA,TRBJ1-1,NA,CAISDGGGTEAFF,TGTGCCATCAGTGACGGCGGGGGTACTGAAGCTTTCTTT
TRBV10-3,NA,TRBJ1-6,NA,CAIRKDRNSPLHF,TGTGCCATCAGAAAGGACAGAAATTCACCCCTCCACTTT
TRBV10-3,NA,TRBJ2-7,NA,CAISTDVSYEQYF,TGTGCCATCAGCACGGACGTCTCCTACGAGCAGTACTTC
TRBV11-2,NA,TRBJ1-1,many,CASSARYTEAFF,TGTGCCAGCAGTGCGCGGTACACTGAAGCTTTCTTT
TRBV5-1,TRBD2,TRBJ2-3,NA,CASSLAGGTDTEYF,TGCGCCAGCAGCTTGGCGGGAGGCACAGATACGGAGTATTTT
TRBV6-1,NA,TRBJ1-2,few,CASSLAHRGTHYGYTF,TGTGCCAGCAGTCTGGCCCACAGAGGTACTCACTATGGCTACACCTTC
TRBV3-1,NA,TRBJ2-5,NA,CASSHGDPIQETQYF,TGTGCCAGCAGCCATGGGGACCCGATTCAAGAGACCCAGTACTTC
TRBV28,NA,TRBJ1-2,few,CASSSDGSNYGYTF,TGTGCCAGCAGTTCGGACGGTAGTAACTATGGCTACACCTTC
TRBV11-2,NA,TRBJ2-7,many,CASSLVGTRDGQYF,TGTGCCAGCAGCTTAGTGGGGACAAGGGATGGGCAGTACTTC
TRBV12-3/TRBV12-4,TRBD1,TRBJ1-2,few,CASRNNRQGYGYTF,TGTGCCAGCAGAAATAACCGACAGGGATATGGCTACACCTTC
TRBV5-1,NA,TRBJ2-3,few,CASSPLTSTDTQYF,TGCGCCAGCAGCCCGCTAACTAGCACAGATACGCAGTATTTT
TRBV12-3/TRBV12-4,NA,TRBJ1-6,few,CASTPGTYNSPLHF,TGTGCCAGCACCCCAGGGACCTATAATTCACCCCTCCACTTT
TRBV11-2,TRBD1,TRBJ1-1,NA,CASSLTLRGDTEAFF,TGTGCCAGCAGCTTAACCCTCAGGGGGGACACTGAAGCTTTCTTT
TRBV29-1,NA,TRBJ2-3,NA,CSVEEGNSRDTQYF,TGCAGCGTTGAAGAAGGAAATTCGAGAGATACGCAGTATTTT
TRBV5-6,NA,TRBJ2-7,NA,CASTLGGSYEQYF,TGTGCCAGCACCCTTGGGGGCTCCTACGAGCAGTACTTC
TRBV20-1,TRBD2,TRBJ2-1,NA,CSALRLAGGGRGYNEQFF,TGCAGTGCTCTACGACTAGCGGGAGGCGGTCGGGGCTACAATGAGCAGTTCTTC
TRBV27,TRBD2,TRBJ2-7,many,CASSSTGLAGVDEQYF,TGTGCCAGCAGTTCCACAGGACTAGCGGGAGTCGACGAGCAGTACTTC
TRBV12-3/TRBV12-4,NA,TRBJ1-2,many,CASSLNYGRSGYTF,TGTGCCAGCAGTTTAAACTACGGCCGGAGTGGCTACACCTTC
TRBV19,TRBD2,TRBJ2-1,few,CASRTSGRANNEQFF,TGTGCCAGCCGGACTAGCGGGAGAGCCAACAATGAGCAGTTCTTC
TRBV5-1,NA,TRBJ2-3,NA,CASSLVGGPSYTQYF,TGCGCCAGCAGCTTGGTAGGCGGTCCTTCGTATACGCAGTATTTT
TRBV6-1,NA,TRBJ1-1,many,CASRQRESYYRAFF,TGTGCCAGCAGACAAAGGGAGTCCTACTATAGGGCTTTCTTT